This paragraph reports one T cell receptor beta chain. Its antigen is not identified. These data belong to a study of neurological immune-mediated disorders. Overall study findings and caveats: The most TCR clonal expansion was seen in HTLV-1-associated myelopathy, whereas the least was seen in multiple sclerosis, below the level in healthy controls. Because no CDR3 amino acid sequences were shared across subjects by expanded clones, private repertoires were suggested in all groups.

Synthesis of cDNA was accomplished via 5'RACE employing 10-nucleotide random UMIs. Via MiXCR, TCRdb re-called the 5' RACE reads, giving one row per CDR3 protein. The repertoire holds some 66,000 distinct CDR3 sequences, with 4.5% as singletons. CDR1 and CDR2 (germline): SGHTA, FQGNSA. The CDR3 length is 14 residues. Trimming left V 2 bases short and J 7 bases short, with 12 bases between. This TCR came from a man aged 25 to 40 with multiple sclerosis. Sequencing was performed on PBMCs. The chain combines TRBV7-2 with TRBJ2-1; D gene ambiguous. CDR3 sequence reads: CASSLYGVVNEQFF. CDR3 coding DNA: TGTGCCAGCAGCTTATACGGCGTCGTGAATGAGCAGTTCTTC.